This T cell receptor beta chain was profiled in a study of patients and donors after allogeneic stem cell transplantation. Using its own MiXCR run on the RT-PCR reads, TCRdb lists one record per CDR3 protein. The sample carries some 230,000 distinct CDR3 sequences, around an eighth recorded once. The CDR3 sequence is 15 residues long. The V segment lost 6 bases and the J segment 5 bases; nucleotides outside the gene matches: 12. Per germline, CDR1 SNHLY and CDR2 FYNNEI. The receptor was isolated from a human donor who was either an allogeneic HSCT recipient or a stem cell or donor lymphocyte infusion donor (not recorded which). It is not recorded whose cells these are; they may come from a transplant donor. Sequenced material: blood, either unsorted or a sorted T cell fraction (not recorded which). This rearrangement joins TRBV2 to TRBJ2-5, with 7 bases matching TRBD1. In DNA form, the CDR3 reads TGTGCCAGCAGGCGACAGGGAATAGTCGACGAGACCCAGTACTTC. It encodes CASRRQGIVDETQYF.